Below, 18 T cell receptor beta chains from the same sample are listed, as sequenced in a study of cytomegalovirus exposure and HLA in healthy donors. The PCR made use of 60 Vbeta and 13 Jbeta primers. Assay used: immunoSEQ multiplex PCR; TCRdb lists only in-frame clones, some missing. The data show fewer than 200,000 clones, roughly 85% seen once. The specimen was PBMCs. These receptors were collected from a man in his forties or fifties in good health and CMV-seronegative.

This clone was seen a single time. The J gene is TRBJ2-3, the V gene TRBV7-2; TRBD2 matches at 9 bases. The CDR3 loop spans 14 amino acids. Germline trimming cut 5 bases from V and 3 bases from J; bases unmatched to any gene: 3. Germline lookup yields CDR1 SGHTA and CDR2 FQGNSA. DNA for the CDR3: TGTGCCAGCAGCCGCGGGAGGGGGACAGATACGCAGTATTTT. This encodes CASSRGRGTDTQYF.

The gene calls are TRBV7-9 and TRBJ2-3, with 8 bases lining up with TRBD2. This CDR3 comprises 15 residues. The junction had 7 bases not matched to a gene; V was cut back by 4 bases and J by 4 bases. Looked up from germline, CDR1 is SEHNR and CDR2 is FQNEAQ (reference sequence). CDR3 coding DNA: TGTGCCAGCAGCTCTCGAGCGGGAGACGCAGATACGCAGTATTTT. Protein sequence: CASSSRAGDADTQYF.

This clone was recorded once. This rearrangement joins TRBV2 to TRBJ1-4, with 9 bases lining up with TRBD1. Trimming at V came to 5 bases and at J to 6 bases, leaving 7 bases not matched to a gene. Germline values: CDR1 SNHLY, CDR2 FYNNEI. This CDR3 contains 15 residues. The CDR3 region has the DNA TGTGCCAGCAGTCTAAACAGGGGGCTATATGAAAAACTGTTTTTT. As protein: CASSLNRGLYEKLFF.

The chain carries TRBV30 and TRBJ2-2, with D uncertain. V dropped 5 bases and J dropped 2 bases, with 12 bases sitting between them. In germline, CDR1 is GTSNPN, CDR2 SVGIG (reference sequence). The CDR3 runs 14 residues. The CDR3 loop reads CAWDPAINTGELFF. Here the CDR3 DNA reads TGTGCCTGGGATCCCGCTATCAACACCGGGGAGCTGTTTTTT.

This chain links TRBV10-3 with TRBJ2-3; TRBD2 matches at 9 bases. Germline CDR1 reads ENHRY; CDR2 reads SYGVKD. CDR3 length equals 13 residues. J was trimmed by 4 bases and V by 6 bases; bases with no gene match: 2. Here the CDR3 reads CAISRLAADTQYF. The CDR3 DNA reads as TGTGCCATCAGCCGACTAGCGGCAGATACGCAGTATTTT.

The J gene is TRBJ1-2, the V gene TRBV10-2; a possible D gene is TRBD1 (5 bases). V lost 4 bases to trimming and J lost 7 bases, with 16 bases between them. This CDR3 has 14 amino acids. Per germline, CDR1 WSHSY and CDR2 SAAADI. The CDR3 loop is CASSASRAAGGYTF. CDR3 nucleotide sequence: TGCGCCAGCAGTGCGTCCAGGGCTGCCGGTGGCTACACCTTC.

The V call is TRBV27, the J call TRBJ2-7; D is perhaps TRBD1 (5 bases). There are 14 residues in the CDR3. Germline assignment: CDR1 MNHEY and CDR2 SMNVEV (reference sequence). The V and J ends lost 11 bases and 5 bases respectively, with 22 bases between them. The CDR3 DNA follows: TGTGCCGTTCGGGCGGCGGCAGGGAAGCACGAGCAGTACTTC. Its translation: CAVRAAAGKHEQYF.

With respect to this clone: One end of the junction varies from germline; a read error may be responsible. V usage is TRBV7-9 and J usage is TRBJ2-3, with D unresolved. Germline CDR1 and CDR2: SEHNR and FQNEAQ (reference sequence). The CDR3 consists of 11 residues. CDR3 DNA sequence: TGTTCCAGCAATGTCGCGGATACGCAGTATTTT. Amino acid sequence: CSSNVADTQYF.

Only a few counts were recorded for this clone. The rearrangement joins TRBV15 to TRBJ2-7; perhaps TRBD2 as D (6 bases). CDR3 size: 14 residues. V lost 1 base and J lost 4, with 11 bases in between. CDR1 and CDR2 from the germline V gene are LNHNV and YYDKDF (reference sequence). Here the CDR3 reads CATSRARDLYEQYF. The CDR3 region has the DNA TGTGCCACCAGCAGAGCGCGGGACCTGTACGAGCAGTACTTC.

In DNA, the CDR3 is TGTGCCAGCAGCCCCCCCTATGCAGGGGGCTACGAGCAGTACTTC. As protein: CASSPPYAGGYEQYF. The chain carries TRBV13 and TRBJ2-7; 7 nucleotides match TRBD1. J gave up 3 bases and V 5 bases, and 10 bases lay outside the gene matches. The CDR3 contains 15 residues. The V gene's germline CDR1 is PRHDT and CDR2 FYEKMQ (reference sequence). Combining the CDR3 with reference TRBV13 and TRBJ2-7 gives the whole variable domain AAGVIQSPRHLIKEKRETATLKCYPIPRHDTVYWYQQGPGQDPQFLISFYEKMQSDKGSIPDRFSAQQFSDYHSELNMSSLELGDSALYFCASSPPYAGGYEQYFGPGTRLTVT.

The J gene is TRBJ1-5, the V gene TRBV19; 7 bases align to TRBD1. The CDR3 extends over 14 amino acids. Germline values: CDR1 LNHDA, CDR2 SQIVND (reference sequence). The V and J ends lost 6 bases and 5 bases, in that order; junction bases with no gene match: 7. The CDR3 here is CASSLTGDHQPQHF. CDR3 DNA: TGTGCCAGTAGCCTTACAGGGGATCATCAGCCCCAGCATTTT.

This chain uses TRBV28 with TRBJ1-2; perhaps TRBD1 as D (6 bases). V lost 2 bases, J lost 0 bases, and 10 bases lay in between. The CDR3 length is 15 residues. Per germline, CDR1 MDHEN and CDR2 SYDVKM. The CDR3 DNA reads TGTGCCAGCAGTTTACCGGGACACACTAACTATGGCTACACCTTC. Protein: CASSLPGHTNYGYTF.

The chain employs TRBV19 and TRBJ1-1, with TRBD1 identical over 7 bases. This CDR3 region has 13 residues. CDR1 and CDR2 from the germline V gene are LNHDA and SQIVND (reference sequence). The ends lost 1 base at V and 8 bases at J; junction bases unmatched: 4. CDR3 in amino acids: CASSIVGDREAFF. The CDR3 DNA sequence: TGTGCCAGTAGTATAGTCGGGGACAGAGAAGCTTTCTTT.

This chain links TRBV5-6 with TRBJ1-1; possibly TRBD1 for D (6 bases). This CDR3 has 15 amino acids. Germline V gene data show CDR1 as SGHDT and CDR2 as YYEEEE. The V and J ends lost 4 bases and 4 bases respectively, with 17 bases between them. The DNA of the CDR3 is TGTGCCAGCAGCCAAGGTGGGGGGGCAGGCACTGAAGCTTTCTTT. Translating gives CASSQGGGAGTEAFF.

The chain uses TRBV6-4 and TRBJ2-7; D perhaps matches TRBD1 (5 bases). The CDR3 loop spans 12 amino acids. Trimming pared 5 bases from V and 6 bases from J, leaving 11 bases between. Germline assignment: CDR1 MRHNA and CDR2 SNTAGT. CDR3 nucleotide sequence: TGTGCCAGCAGTAGCAGGGTCGGCGAGCAGTACTTC. This sequence encodes CASSSRVGEQYF.

The gene calls are TRBV28 and TRBJ1-3, with D hard to call. CDR1 is MDHEN and CDR2 is SYDVKM in the germline V gene. Trimming took off 7 bases at V and 0 bases at J, with 4 bases between the two ends. The CDR3 runs 12 residues. The CDR3 nucleotides read TGTGCCAGCACCTCCTCTGGAAACACCATATATTTT. Translated, it gives CASTSSGNTIYF.

This clone occurred once. The chain links TRBV27 to TRBJ2-7; TRBD1 is a possible D gene (6 bases). V was trimmed by 9 bases and J by 3 bases, leaving 15 bases between them. This CDR3 comprises 13 residues. Germline values: CDR1 MNHEY, CDR2 SMNVEV (reference sequence). CDR3 amino acids: CARTRDTGYEQYF. The CDR3, as DNA: TGTGCCAGGACCCGGGACACGGGCTACGAGCAGTACTTC.

The CDR3 region has the DNA TGTGCCAGCAGCTCGACCGGGCGGGATGAGCAGTTCTTC. Translated: CASSSTGRDEQFF. This rearrangement joins TRBV7-6 to TRBJ2-1, with D possibly matching TRBD2 (5 bases). Trimming pared 4 bases from V and 8 bases from J, leaving 12 bases between. The CDR3 is made up of 13 amino acids. CDR1 SGHVS and CDR2 FNYEAQ come from the germline V gene.